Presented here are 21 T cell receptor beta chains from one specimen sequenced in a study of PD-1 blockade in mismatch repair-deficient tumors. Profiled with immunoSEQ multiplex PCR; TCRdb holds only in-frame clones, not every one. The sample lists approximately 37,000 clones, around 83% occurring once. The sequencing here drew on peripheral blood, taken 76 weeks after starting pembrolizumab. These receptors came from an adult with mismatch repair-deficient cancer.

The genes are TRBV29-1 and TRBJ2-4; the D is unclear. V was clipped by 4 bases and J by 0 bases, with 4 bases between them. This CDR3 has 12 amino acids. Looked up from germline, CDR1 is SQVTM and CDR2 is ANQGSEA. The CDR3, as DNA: TGCAGCGTTGGCCTAGCCAAAAACATTCAGTACTTC. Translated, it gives CSVGLAKNIQYF.

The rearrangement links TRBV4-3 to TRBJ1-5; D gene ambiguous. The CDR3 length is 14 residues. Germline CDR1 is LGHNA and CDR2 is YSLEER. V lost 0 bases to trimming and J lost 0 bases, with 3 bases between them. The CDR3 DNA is TGCGCCAGCAGCCAAGAGTATAGCAATCAGCCCCAGCATTTT. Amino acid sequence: CASSQEYSNQPQHF.

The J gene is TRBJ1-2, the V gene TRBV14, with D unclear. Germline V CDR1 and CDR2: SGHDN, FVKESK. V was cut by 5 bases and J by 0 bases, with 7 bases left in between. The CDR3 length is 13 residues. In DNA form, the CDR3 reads TGTGCCAGCAGCAAAGTTCCTAACTATGGCTACACCTTC. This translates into CASSKVPNYGYTF. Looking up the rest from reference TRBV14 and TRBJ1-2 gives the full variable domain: EAGVTQFPSHSVIEKGQTVTLRCDPISGHDNLYWYRRVMGKEIKFLLHFVKESKQDESGMPNNRFLAERTGGTYSTLKVQPAELEDSGVYFCASSKVPNYGYTFGSGTRLTVV.

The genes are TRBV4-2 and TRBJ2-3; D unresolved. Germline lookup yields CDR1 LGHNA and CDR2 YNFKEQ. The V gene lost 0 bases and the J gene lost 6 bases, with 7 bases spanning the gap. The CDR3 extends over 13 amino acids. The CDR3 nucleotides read TGTGCCAGCAGCCAAGAGTGGCGTGATACGCAGTATTTT. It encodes CASSQEWRDTQYF.

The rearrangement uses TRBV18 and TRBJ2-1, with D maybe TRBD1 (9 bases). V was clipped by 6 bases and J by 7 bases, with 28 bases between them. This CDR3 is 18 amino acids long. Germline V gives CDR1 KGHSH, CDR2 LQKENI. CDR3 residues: CASSLSTGGDRARNEQFF. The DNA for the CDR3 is TGTGCCAGCTCTCTATCTACCGGGGGGGACAGGGCGCGAAATGAGCAGTTCTTC.

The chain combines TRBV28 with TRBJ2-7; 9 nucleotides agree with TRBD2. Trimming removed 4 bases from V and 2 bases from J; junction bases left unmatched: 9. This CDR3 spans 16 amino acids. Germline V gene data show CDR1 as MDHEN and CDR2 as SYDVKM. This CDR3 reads CASSSPRLAGPYEQYF. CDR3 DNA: TGTGCCAGCAGTTCCCCCCGCCTAGCGGGACCCTACGAGCAGTACTTC.

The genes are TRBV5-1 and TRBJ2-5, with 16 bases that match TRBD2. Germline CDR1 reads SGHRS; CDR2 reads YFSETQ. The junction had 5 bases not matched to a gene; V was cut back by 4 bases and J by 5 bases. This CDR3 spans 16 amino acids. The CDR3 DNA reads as TGCGCCAGCAGCGTAAGGGGACTAGCGGGAGGGGAGACCCAGTACTTC. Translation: CASSVRGLAGGETQYF.

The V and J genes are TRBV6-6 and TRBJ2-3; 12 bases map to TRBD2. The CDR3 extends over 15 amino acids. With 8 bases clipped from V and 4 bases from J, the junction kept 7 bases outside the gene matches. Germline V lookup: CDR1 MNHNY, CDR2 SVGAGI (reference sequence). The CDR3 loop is CASHRTSGKADTQYF. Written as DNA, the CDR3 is TGTGCCAGCCACAGGACTAGCGGGAAAGCAGATACGCAGTATTTT.

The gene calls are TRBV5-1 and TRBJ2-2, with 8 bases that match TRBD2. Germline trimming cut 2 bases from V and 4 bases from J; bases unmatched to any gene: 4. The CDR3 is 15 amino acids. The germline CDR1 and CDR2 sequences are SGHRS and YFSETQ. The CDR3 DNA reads TGCGCCAGCAGCTTAGCGGGAGCGGTCACCGGGGAGCTGTTTTTT. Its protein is CASSLAGAVTGELFF.

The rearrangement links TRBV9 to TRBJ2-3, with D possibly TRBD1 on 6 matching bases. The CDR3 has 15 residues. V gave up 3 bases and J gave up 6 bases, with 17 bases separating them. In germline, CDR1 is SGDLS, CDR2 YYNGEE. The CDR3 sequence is CASSADRLAYDTQYF. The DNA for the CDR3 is TGTGCCAGCAGCGCCGACAGGCTCGCGTACGATACGCAGTATTTT.

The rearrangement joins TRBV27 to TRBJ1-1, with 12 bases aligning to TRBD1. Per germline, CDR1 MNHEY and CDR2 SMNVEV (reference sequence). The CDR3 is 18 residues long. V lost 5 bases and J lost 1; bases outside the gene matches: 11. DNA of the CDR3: TGTGCCAGCAGTCGGGGACAGGGGGCCGTTGGATGGAACACTGAAGCTTTCTTT. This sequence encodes CASSRGQGAVGWNTEAFF.

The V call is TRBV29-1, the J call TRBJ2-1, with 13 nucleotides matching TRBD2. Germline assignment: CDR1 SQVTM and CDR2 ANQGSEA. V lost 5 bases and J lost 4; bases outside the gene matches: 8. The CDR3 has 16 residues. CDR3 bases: TGCAGCGTTCCCACTTTACTAGCGGGAGGGTACAATGAGCAGTTCTTC. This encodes CSVPTLLAGGYNEQFF.

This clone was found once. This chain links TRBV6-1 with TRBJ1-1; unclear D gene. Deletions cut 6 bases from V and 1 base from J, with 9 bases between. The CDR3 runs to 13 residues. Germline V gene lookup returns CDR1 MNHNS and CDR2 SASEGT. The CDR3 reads CASSGYRNTEAFF. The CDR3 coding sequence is TGTGCCAGCAGCGGATACAGGAACACTGAAGCTTTCTTT.

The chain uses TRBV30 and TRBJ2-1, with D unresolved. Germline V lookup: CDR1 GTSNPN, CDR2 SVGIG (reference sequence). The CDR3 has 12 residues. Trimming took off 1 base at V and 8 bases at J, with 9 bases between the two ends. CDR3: CAWSGQGDEQFF. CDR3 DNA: TGTGCCTGGAGTGGACAAGGTGATGAGCAGTTCTTC.

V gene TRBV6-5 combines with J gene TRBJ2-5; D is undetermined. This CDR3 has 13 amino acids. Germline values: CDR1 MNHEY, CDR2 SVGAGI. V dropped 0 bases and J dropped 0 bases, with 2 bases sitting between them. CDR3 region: CASSYSNQETQYF. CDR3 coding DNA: TGTGCCAGCAGTTACTCTAACCAAGAGACCCAGTACTTC.

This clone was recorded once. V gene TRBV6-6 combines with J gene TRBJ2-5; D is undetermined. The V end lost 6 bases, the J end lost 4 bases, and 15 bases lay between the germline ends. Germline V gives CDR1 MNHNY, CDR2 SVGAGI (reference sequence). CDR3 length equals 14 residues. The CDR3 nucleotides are TGTGCCAGCAGCCGCATCGCGGTAGGAGAGACCCAGTACTTC. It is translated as CASSRIAVGETQYF.

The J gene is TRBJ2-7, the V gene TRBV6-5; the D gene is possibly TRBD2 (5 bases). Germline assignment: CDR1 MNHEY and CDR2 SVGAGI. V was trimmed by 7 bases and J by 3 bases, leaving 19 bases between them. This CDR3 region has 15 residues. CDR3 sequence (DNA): TGTGCCAGCACCGACGGGCGGAGGTCGGGCTACGAGCAGTACTTC. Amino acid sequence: CASTDGRRSGYEQYF.

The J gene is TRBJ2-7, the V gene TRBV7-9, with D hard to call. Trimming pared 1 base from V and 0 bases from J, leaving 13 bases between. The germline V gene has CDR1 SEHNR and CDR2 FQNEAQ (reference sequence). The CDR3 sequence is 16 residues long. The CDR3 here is CASSLVIGTTSYEQYF. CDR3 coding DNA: TGTGCCAGCAGCTTAGTAATTGGCACAACCTCCTACGAGCAGTACTTC.

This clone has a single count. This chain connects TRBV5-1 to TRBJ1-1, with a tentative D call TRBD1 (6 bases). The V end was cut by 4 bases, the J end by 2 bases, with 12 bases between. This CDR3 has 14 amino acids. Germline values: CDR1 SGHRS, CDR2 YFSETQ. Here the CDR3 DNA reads TGCGCCAGCAGCCTGGACAGCTCCAACACTGAAGCTTTCTTT. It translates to CASSLDSSNTEAFF.

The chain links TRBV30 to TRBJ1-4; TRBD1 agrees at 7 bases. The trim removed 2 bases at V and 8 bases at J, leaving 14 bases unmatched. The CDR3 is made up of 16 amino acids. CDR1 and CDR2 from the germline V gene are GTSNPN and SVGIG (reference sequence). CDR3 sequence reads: CAWSSTRQGKREKLFF. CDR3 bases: TGTGCCTGGAGTTCCACGAGACAGGGAAAGAGGGAAAAACTGTTTTTT.

The chain's CDR3 is CASSVRTGGMRSNQPQHF. The DNA of the CDR3 is TGTGCCAGCAGTGTAAGGACAGGGGGCATGAGAAGCAATCAGCCCCAGCATTTT. The chain is built from TRBV6-1 and TRBJ1-5; 11 bases are shared with TRBD1. V shed 4 bases, J shed 1 base, and the junction held 9 bases outside the gene matches. Germline CDR1 reads MNHNS; CDR2 reads SASEGT. The CDR3 contains 18 residues.